This T cell receptor beta chain was sequenced in a study of shared clonotypes between healthy human individuals. Overall study findings and caveats: Sharing across four donors was highest in naive CD4 (approximately 5%) and lowest in memory CD8 (0.4%). Despite large depth, sorted-subset datasets appeared incompletely sequenced.

As to this clone: Its matching antigen is unknown.

Trimming took 7 bases from V and 4 from J; bases not matched to a gene: 11. In germline, CDR1 is LNHDA, CDR2 SQIVND (reference sequence). The CDR3 has 16 amino acids. The authors loaded around 200 ng DNA, 30,000 to 35,000 T cell genomes, into sorted-subset replicate PCRs. The method was immunoSEQ multiplex PCR; TCRdb's version includes in-frame clones alone and lacks a portion of them. Among fewer than 1.8 million clones listed, approximately 98.5% were seen once. This TCR was recovered from a man under 40 in good health. V is TRBV19 and J is TRBJ2-1; 9 nucleotides align to TRBD2. The sample was naive CD4+ T cells sorted from blood. Subset here: CD45RA+ positively selected. CDR3 amino acids: CASISLREGRYNEQFF. In DNA, the CDR3 is TGTGCCAGTATCTCTTTGCGGGAGGGCCGTTACAATGAGCAGTTCTTC.